The 11 T cell receptor beta chains below all came from one sample that was sequenced in a study of T cell repertoires in cytomegalovirus infection. TCRdb recomputed calls from the reads with MiXCR, one row per CDR3 protein. The sample has 510,000 or so distinct CDR3 sequences, around 27% seen once. The sample comprised PBMCs. All receptors come from a human donor in good health (CMV status not recorded). Some clones in this sample may be carry-over from other donors' samples.

This clonotype was counted ten times or more. The chain uses TRBV30 and TRBJ2-3, with no clear D. Trimming cost V 0 bases and J 2 bases, with 12 bases left between them. Germline V gene sequence: CDR1 GTSNPN, CDR2 SVGIG (reference sequence). CDR3 length equals 15 residues. The CDR3: CAWSVVGVFTDTQYF. CDR3 nucleotides: TGTGCCTGGAGTGTTGTAGGAGTTTTCACAGATACGCAGTATTTT.

This clonotype turned up a few times. The CDR3 region is CASSLGDRASGNQPQHF. In nucleotides, the CDR3 is TGTGCCAGCAGCTTAGGGGACCGGGCCTCGGGCAATCAGCCCCAGCATTTT. The chain carries TRBV7-9 and TRBJ1-5; D is perhaps TRBD1 (5 bases). Trimming left V 1 base short and J 2 bases short, with 15 bases between. The germline gives CDR1 SEHNR, CDR2 FQNEAQ (reference sequence). The CDR3 length is 17 residues.

This clonotype appeared many times. V gene TRBV7-8 combines with J gene TRBJ2-1; 12 bases are shared with TRBD2. The CDR3 is 17 amino acids. Germline loops: CDR1 SGHVS, CDR2 FQNEAQ. V shed 7 bases and J 5 bases; nucleotides not matched to a gene: 12. CDR3 coding DNA: TGTGCCAGCACACGGCGTCGGACTAGCGGGAACCACAATGAGCAGTTCTTC. This sequence encodes CASTRRRTSGNHNEQFF.

This clonotype came up a few times. The chain links TRBV7-9 to TRBJ2-2, with D tentatively TRBD1 or TRBD2 (6 bases each). Germline CDR1 and CDR2: SEHNR and FQNEAQ (reference sequence). This CDR3 comprises 14 residues. V shed 5 bases and J shed 6 bases, with 13 bases lying between them. CDR3 sequence reads: CASSRPRGAGELFF. The CDR3 nucleotides read TGTGCCAGCAGCCGCCCTAGGGGGGCCGGGGAGCTGTTTTTT.

This chain uses TRBV27 with TRBJ1-4; 7 bases fit TRBD1. This CDR3 is 14 amino acids long. The V and J ends lost 4 bases and 8 bases, in that order; junction bases with no gene match: 7. Germline V gives CDR1 MNHEY, CDR2 SMNVEV (reference sequence). The CDR3 sequence: CASSWGQKGEKLFF. The CDR3 coding sequence is TGTGCCAGCAGTTGGGGACAGAAGGGCGAAAAACTGTTTTTT.

V usage is TRBV5-4 and J usage is TRBJ2-7; 9 positions match TRBD2. In germline, CDR1 is SGHNT, CDR2 YYREEE (reference sequence). The CDR3 contains 18 residues. After removal of 7 bases from V and 0 bases from J, the junction contained 17 bases not matched to a gene. The chain's CDR3 is CASLGGLAIFTSSYEQYV. CDR3 nucleotides: TGTGCCAGCTTGGGGGGACTAGCCATTTTCACCTCCTCCTACGAGCAGTACGTC.

The chain combines TRBV19 with TRBJ2-1; 10 bases align to TRBD2. V was pared by 1 base and J by 5 bases, with 2 bases of the junction left unmatched. This CDR3 is 15 amino acids long. Germline assignment: CDR1 LNHDA and CDR2 SQIVND (reference sequence). CDR3 DNA: TGTGCCAGTAGTATAGTCACTAGCGGGGACAATGAGCAGTTCTTC. It specifies CASSIVTSGDNEQFF.

The chain couples TRBV7-8 to TRBJ2-7; 7 positions match TRBD2. Germline lookup yields CDR1 SGHVS and CDR2 FQNEAQ. The CDR3 has 17 amino acids. V was pared by 5 bases and J by 1 base, with 14 bases of the junction left unmatched. Here the CDR3 DNA reads TGTGCCAGCAGCCCAGGACACGCCGGGGGGTCGTCCTACGAGCAGTACTTC. It codes for CASSPGHAGGSSYEQYF. The whole variable domain, remainder taken from reference TRBV7-8 and TRBJ2-7, is GAGVSQSPRYKVAKRGQDVALRCDPISGHVSLFWYQQALGQGPEFLTYFQNEAQLDKSGLPSDRFFAERPEGSVSTLKIQRTQQEDSAVYLCASSPGHAGGSSYEQYFGPGTRLTVT.

This clonotype turned up a few times. The J gene is TRBJ2-3, the V gene TRBV9; D ambiguous. Trimming left V 0 bases short and J 4 bases short, with 3 bases between. This CDR3 has 12 amino acids. CDR1 and CDR2 from the germline V gene are SGDLS and YYNGEE. Here the CDR3 reads CASSVDSDTQYF. The DNA of the CDR3 is TGTGCCAGCAGCGTAGATTCAGATACGCAGTATTTT.

This clonotype was picked up a small number of times. A read error may produce the germline difference seen at one junction end. This chain uses TRBV12-3 or TRBV12-4 with TRBJ1-2; D is unresolved. This CDR3 is 10 amino acids long. The CDR3 loop reads CASSGPEPLF. In DNA, the CDR3 is TGTGCCAGCAGCGGGCCCGAGCCCCTCTTC.

CDR3 sequence (DNA): TGCGCCAGCAGCCAAACTAGCGGGAGTATCGATACGCAGTATTTT. This gives the protein CASSQTSGSIDTQYF. The chain combines TRBV4-1 with TRBJ2-3, with TRBD2 identical over 11 bases. V gave up 2 bases and J gave up 6 bases; unmatched junction bases: 4. The CDR3 contains 15 residues. Germline lookup yields CDR1 MGHRA and CDR2 YSYEKL.